The 20 T cell receptor beta chains below were found in one sample sequenced in a study of identical twins. TCRdb processed the 5' RACE reads anew with MiXCR; each CDR3 protein has one entry. This table holds more than 200,000 distinct CDR3 sequences, roughly a tenth found once. Sequencing was carried out using memory (CD45RO+) T cells sorted from blood. Receptors were obtained from a woman aged 18-29 years in good health.

V is TRBV20-1 and J is TRBJ2-2; D is undetermined. Between the trimmed V and J ends, which lost 0 bases and 7 bases, there was a span of 9 bases. This CDR3 contains 13 residues. Per the germline V gene, CDR1 is DFQATT and CDR2 is SNEGSKA (reference sequence). CDR3 in amino acids: CSARDDPYGELFF. CDR3 in DNA: TGCAGTGCTAGAGACGACCCGTACGGGGAGCTGTTTTTT.

This clonotype was counted between two and nine times. The chain recombines TRBV5-1 with TRBJ2-2; D may be TRBD1 (6 bases). The CDR3 contains 16 residues. The germline V gene encodes CDR1 SGHRS and CDR2 YFSETQ. V lost 0 bases to trimming and J lost 6 bases, with 15 bases between them. The CDR3 nucleotides read TGCGCCAGCAGCTTGGTTCTCCCAGGGGCGTCCGGGGAGCTGTTTTTT. Its protein product is CASSLVLPGASGELFF.

In this sample, this clonotype turned up many times. The J gene is TRBJ2-1, the V gene TRBV5-1; 7 nucleotides match TRBD1. Germline V gives CDR1 SGHRS, CDR2 YFSETQ. The trim removed 8 bases at V and 4 bases at J, leaving 15 bases unmatched. The CDR3 length is 16 residues. The CDR3 region has the DNA TGCGCCAGTGACGAGGGGGACAGTGGGCCATACAATGAGCAGTTCTTC. This gives the protein CASDEGDSGPYNEQFF.

This clonotype appeared a few times. The chain uses TRBV5-1 and TRBJ1-2; D is unresolved. Germline V gene data show CDR1 as SGHRS and CDR2 as YFSETQ. This CDR3 spans 12 amino acids. Deletions cut 5 bases from V and 6 bases from J, with 11 bases between. CDR3 coding DNA: TGCGCCAGCAGTTCTGCCCCTCATGGCTACACCTTC. Its translation: CASSSAPHGYTF.

The chain recombines TRBV9 with TRBJ2-3, with 10 bases aligning to TRBD2. The V gene end was trimmed by 4 bases and the J gene end by 5 bases; junction bases not matched to a gene: 4. This CDR3 spans 14 amino acids. Germline values: CDR1 SGDLS, CDR2 YYNGEE. The CDR3: CASSSSGRLDTQYF. The DNA of the CDR3 is TGTGCCAGCAGCTCTAGCGGGAGATTAGATACGCAGTATTTT.

This clonotype was recorded a few times. The chain joins TRBV27 to TRBJ1-2, with 7 positions matching TRBD1. The CDR3 runs to 15 residues. V gave up 5 bases and J gave up 4 bases; unmatched junction bases: 10. The V gene's germline CDR1 is MNHEY and CDR2 SMNVEV (reference sequence). CDR3 region: CASSMTGIARYGYTF. CDR3 nucleotide sequence: TGTGCCAGCAGTATGACAGGGATCGCACGCTATGGCTACACCTTC.

The chain links TRBV7-9 to TRBJ1-3; TRBD1 might be the D (6 bases). The V gene's germline CDR1 is SEHNR and CDR2 FQNEAQ (reference sequence). The CDR3 has 13 amino acids. V lost 8 bases and J 4 bases, leaving 12 bases between the germline ends. The CDR3 region is CASRTGSGNTIYF. In nucleotides, the CDR3 is TGTGCCAGCCGTACAGGGTCCGGAAACACCATATATTTT.

The CDR3 nucleotides read TGCAGTGCTAGTCTGGGCCCTACCTCCTACAATGAGCAGTTCTTC. This encodes CSASLGPTSYNEQFF. The V call is TRBV20-1, the J call TRBJ2-1; the D is unclear. V was shortened by 3 bases and J by 0 bases, with 12 bases between the two germline ends. The CDR3 has 15 amino acids. CDR1 is DFQATT, CDR2 SNEGSKA, per germline (reference sequence).

The J gene is TRBJ1-5, the V gene TRBV6-1, with unresolved D. CDR1 and CDR2 (germline): MNHNS, SASEGT. The CDR3 spans 12 residues. Trimming took off 3 bases at V and 5 bases at J, with 5 bases between the two ends. The CDR3 reads CASSDPYQPQHF. CDR3 nucleotide sequence: TGTGCCAGCAGTGACCCTTATCAGCCCCAGCATTTT.

Comment on this clonotype: An end of the junction differs from the germline gene, which may be a read error. This chain links TRBV19 with TRBJ2-4; a weak D match, TRBD2 (6 bases). The CDR3 sequence is 13 residues long. Germline V gene lookup returns CDR1 LNHDA and CDR2 SQIVND (reference sequence). The CDR3 reads CASSIADNGIQYF. The CDR3 region has the DNA TGTGCCAGTAGCATAGCGGACAATGGCATTCAGTACTTC.

The chain links TRBV6-2 or TRBV6-3 to TRBJ2-3; TRBD2 matches at 11 bases. The CDR3 spans 15 residues. Germline V gene sequence: CDR1 MNHEY, CDR2 SVGEGT. The ends lost 3 bases at V and 2 bases at J; junction bases unmatched: 1. The CDR3 DNA is TGTGCCAGCAGTTATAGCGGGGGGGCCACAGATACGCAGTATTTT. This encodes CASSYSGGATDTQYF.

V and J are TRBV20-1 and TRBJ2-4, with 8 positions matching TRBD2. This CDR3 contains 16 residues. Trimming cost V 0 bases and J 4 bases; bases outside gene matches: 8. Per the germline V gene, CDR1 is DFQATT and CDR2 is SNEGSKA (reference sequence). CDR3: CSARDPAGGKKNIQYF. CDR3 nucleotides: TGCAGTGCTAGAGATCCGGCGGGGGGAAAGAAAAACATTCAGTACTTC.

V and J are TRBV5-4 and TRBJ2-2; 9 nucleotides align to TRBD1. J gave up 7 bases and V 3 bases, and 13 bases lay outside the gene matches. The CDR3 is made up of 17 amino acids. Germline V lookup: CDR1 SGHNT, CDR2 YYREEE (reference sequence). CDR3 loop: CASSSSITGGAHGELFF. The CDR3 bases are TGTGCCAGCAGCTCCTCAATTACAGGGGGCGCACACGGGGAGCTGTTTTTT.

This clonotype came up a few times. The V gene is TRBV5-1, the J gene TRBJ1-4, with a possible D match to TRBD1 (6 bases). Between the trimmed V and J ends, which lost 3 bases and 7 bases, there was a span of 16 bases. CDR1 SGHRS and CDR2 YFSETQ come from the germline V gene. CDR3 length equals 15 residues. CDR3 sequence: CASSSGGGPGEKLFF. The CDR3 DNA sequence: TGCGCCAGCAGCTCTGGCGGGGGGCCGGGTGAAAAACTGTTTTTT. Variable domain in full (rest from reference TRBV5-1 and TRBJ1-4): KAGVTQTPRYLIKTRGQQVTLSCSPISGHRSVSWYQQTPGQGLQFLFEYFSETQRNKGNFPGRFSGRQFSNSRSEMNVSTLELGDSALYLCASSSGGGPGEKLFFGSGTQLSVL.

This clonotype was seen only a few times. The chain carries TRBV5-6 and TRBJ2-5; 13 bases fit TRBD2. Germline CDR1 and CDR2: SGHDT and YYEEEE. The trim removed 3 bases at V and 2 bases at J, leaving 13 bases unmatched. The CDR3 runs to 19 residues. In DNA form, the CDR3 reads TGTGCCAGCAGCTGGCGACTAGCGGGGGGCTCCAACCATCAAGAGACCCAGTACTTC. Translation: CASSWRLAGGSNHQETQYF.

This clonotype was counted ten times or more. The J gene is TRBJ2-7, the V gene TRBV6-6; D is perhaps TRBD2 (5 bases). The CDR3 contains 12 residues. Per the germline V gene, CDR1 is MNHNY and CDR2 is SVGAGI (reference sequence). Deletions cut 8 bases from V and 2 bases from J, with 10 bases between. In DNA, the CDR3 is TGTGCCAGCCGGAGCGGCACCTACGAGCAGTACTTC. Translated: CASRSGTYEQYF.

This clonotype came up many times. The CDR3, as DNA: TGTGCCAGCGCGGGACAGGGGGGTGAAAAACTGTTTTTT. This gives the protein CASAGQGGEKLFF. V usage is TRBV6-6 and J usage is TRBJ1-4; 11 bases fit TRBD1. After removal of 8 bases from V and 7 bases from J, the junction contained 3 bases not matched to a gene. The CDR3 consists of 13 residues. CDR1 is MNHNY and CDR2 is SVGAGI in the germline V gene (reference sequence).

The rearrangement links TRBV7-6 to TRBJ2-5, with 10 bases that match TRBD1. Unmatched junction bases numbered 7, after V lost 4 bases and J lost 2 bases. This CDR3 has 16 amino acids. Per the germline V gene, CDR1 is SGHVS and CDR2 is FNYEAQ. In DNA form, the CDR3 reads TGTGCCAGCAGCTCGGGGACAGGGGCGCCTCAAGAGACCCAGTACTTC. Protein: CASSSGTGAPQETQYF.

At least ten counts were recorded for this clonotype. The CDR3 nucleotides read TGTGCCACCAGAGCTTTGAGCGATTCCTACGAGCAGTACTTC. This sequence encodes CATRALSDSYEQYF. The chain links TRBV10-3 to TRBJ2-7; the D is unclear. V was shortened by 10 bases and J by 1 base, with 17 bases between the two germline ends. Germline lookup yields CDR1 ENHRY and CDR2 SYGVKD. CDR3 length: 14 residues.

The chain employs TRBV30 and TRBJ1-1, with 10 nucleotides matching TRBD1. CDR1 is GTSNPN and CDR2 is SVGIG in the germline V gene (reference sequence). V trimming: 6 bases; J trimming: 0 bases; junction bases outside the gene matches: 7. The CDR3 is 15 amino acids. The chain's CDR3 is CACARDRGMNTEAFF. The CDR3 nucleotides read TGTGCCTGCGCCCGGGACAGGGGTATGAACACTGAAGCTTTCTTT.